A selection of T cell receptor beta chains follows, all from one sample in a study of OX40 agonist ivuxolimab in advanced cancers. Produced via immunoSEQ multiplex PCR; TCRdb's table is partial and in-frame only. The profile shows around 42,000 clones, approximately 89% of them singletons. The source was CD4+ or CD8+ T cells sorted from blood, collected in a trial of the OX40 agonist ivuxolimab. All receptors derive from an adult with an advanced solid tumor such as melanoma, head and neck, liver or kidney cancer. Each CDR3 is given with its conserved first and last residue. A D gene is named only where the DNA matches it firmly. Size tells how often a clone was seen (once, few, many) or the class of an expanded clone, and some rows leave it out.

D gene: NA; clone size: NA; V gene: TRBV7-9; CDR3 length: 13; J gene: TRBJ2-5; CDR3 DNA: TGTGCCAGCAGCACCCACCTCTGGGGGACCCAGTACTTC; CDR3 protein: CASSTHLWGTQYF
D gene: TRBD2; clone size: NA; V gene: TRBV10-2; CDR3 length: 15; J gene: TRBJ2-7; CDR3 DNA: TGCGCCAGCAGGGGGAAGCGGGAGGATAACGACGAGCAGTACTTC; CDR3 protein: CASRGKREDNDEQYF
D gene: NA; clone size: NA; V gene: TRBV28; CDR3 length: 12; J gene: TRBJ2-7; CDR3 DNA: TGTGCCACCCGGACAGCCTCCTACGAGCAGTACTTC; CDR3 protein: CATRTASYEQYF
D gene: TRBD1; clone size: NA; V gene: TRBV7-9; CDR3 length: 15; J gene: TRBJ2-5; CDR3 DNA: TGTGCCAGCAGCGTGGGACAGGGGGTTCTTGTGGGCCAGTACTTC; CDR3 protein: CASSVGQGVLVGQYF
D gene: NA; clone size: NA; V gene: TRBV15; CDR3 length: 15; J gene: TRBJ2-3; CDR3 DNA: TGTGCCACCAGCAGAGATCCGGGGGCTACAGATACGCAGTATTTT; CDR3 protein: CATSRDPGATDTQYF
D gene: NA; clone size: NA; V gene: TRBV7-9; CDR3 length: 15; J gene: TRBJ1-3; CDR3 DNA: TGTGCCAGCAGCTTGGACAGCACTTCTGGAAACACCATATATTTT; CDR3 protein: CASSLDSTSGNTIYF
D gene: NA; clone size: few; V gene: TRBV29-1; CDR3 length: 10; J gene: TRBJ1-1; CDR3 DNA: TGCAGCGTTGGGGGTGGTGAAGCTTTCTTT; CDR3 protein: CSVGGGEAFF
D gene: NA; clone size: NA; V gene: TRBV29-1; CDR3 length: 14; J gene: TRBJ2-6; CDR3 DNA: TGCAGCGTTGGGACAGCTGCTGGGGCCAACGTCCTGACTTTC; CDR3 protein: CSVGTAAGANVLTF
D gene: TRBD2; clone size: NA; V gene: TRBV7-8; CDR3 length: 15; J gene: TRBJ2-7; CDR3 DNA: TGTGCCAGCAGTCGCCTAGCGGCTAGCTCCTACGAGCAGTACTTC; CDR3 protein: CASSRLAASSYEQYF
D gene: TRBD1; clone size: NA; V gene: TRBV6-4; CDR3 length: 16; J gene: TRBJ2-1; CDR3 DNA: TGTGCCAGCAGTGAGGGGACAGGGGCAGTTTACAATGAGCAGTTCTTC; CDR3 protein: CASSEGTGAVYNEQFF
D gene: NA; clone size: NA; V gene: TRBV7-9; CDR3 length: 12; J gene: TRBJ1-1; CDR3 DNA: TGTGCCAGCAGCTTGGGGGCTATTGAAGCTTTCTTT; CDR3 protein: CASSLGAIEAFF
D gene: NA; clone size: NA; V gene: TRBV28; CDR3 length: 11; J gene: TRBJ1-2; CDR3 DNA: TGTGCCAGTCACAGGGTTGATGGCTACACCTTC; CDR3 protein: CASHRVDGYTF
D gene: TRBD1; clone size: many; V gene: TRBV28; CDR3 length: 18; J gene: TRBJ1-2; CDR3 DNA: TGTGCCAGCAGTCCGATCGGGACAGGGGGCGTAGCTAACTATGGCTACACCTTC; CDR3 protein: CASSPIGTGGVANYGYTF
D gene: TRBD2; clone size: NA; V gene: TRBV6-1; CDR3 length: 15; J gene: TRBJ2-3; CDR3 DNA: TGTGCCAGCAGTGAAGCGGGGAGGGCGTTGGATACGCAGTATTTT; CDR3 protein: CASSEAGRALDTQYF
D gene: NA; clone size: NA; V gene: TRBV4-1; CDR3 length: 14; J gene: TRBJ2-5; CDR3 DNA: TGCGCCAGCAGCCAGAGCCCGGTACAAGAGACCCAGTACTTC; CDR3 protein: CASSQSPVQETQYF
D gene: NA; clone size: NA; V gene: TRBV29-1; CDR3 length: 13; J gene: TRBJ2-2; CDR3 DNA: TGCAGCGTCGAGCGGACAACTGCCGGGGAGCTGTTTTTT; CDR3 protein: CSVERTTAGELFF
D gene: NA; clone size: NA; V gene: TRBV28; CDR3 length: 16; J gene: TRBJ1-1; CDR3 DNA: TGTGCCAGCAGAGGGGAGGGGGTAAGGCAGAACACTGAAGCTTTCTTT; CDR3 protein: CASRGEGVRQNTEAFF
D gene: TRBD2; clone size: NA; V gene: TRBV12-5; CDR3 length: 17; J gene: TRBJ2-1; CDR3 DNA: TGTGCTAGTGGTTTGTTTCCCAGCGGGAGGCTCTACAATGAGCAGTTCTTC; CDR3 protein: CASGLFPSGRLYNEQFF
D gene: TRBD2; clone size: NA; V gene: TRBV5-1; CDR3 length: 17; J gene: TRBJ2-1; CDR3 DNA: TGCGCCAGCAGCCGGCCCCTAGCGGGAGACGACTACAATGAGCAGTTCTTC; CDR3 protein: CASSRPLAGDDYNEQFF
D gene: TRBD1; clone size: NA; V gene: TRBV5-5; CDR3 length: 15; J gene: TRBJ2-7; CDR3 DNA: TGTGCCAGCAGCTTGCAGGGGGCTATCACCTACGAGCAGTACTTC; CDR3 protein: CASSLQGAITYEQYF
D gene: NA; clone size: NA; V gene: TRBV9; CDR3 length: 16; J gene: TRBJ2-5; CDR3 DNA: TGTGCCAGCAGCGTAGGGGTGGGAGGAATCTTAGAGACCCAGTACTTC; CDR3 protein: CASSVGVGGILETQYF
D gene: TRBD2; clone size: NA; V gene: TRBV11-3; CDR3 length: 17; J gene: TRBJ2-1; CDR3 DNA: TGTGCCAGCAGCTCCCGGACTAGCGGGGAAACATACAATGAGCAGTTCTTC; CDR3 protein: CASSSRTSGETYNEQFF
D gene: NA; clone size: large; V gene: TRBV2; CDR3 length: 16; J gene: TRBJ2-7; CDR3 DNA: TGTGCCAGCAGAGAGAGCCTACAAATCGGTCGCTACGAGCAGTACTTC; CDR3 protein: CASRESLQIGRYEQYF